The sequence of this T cell receptor (beta chain) was determined in a study of memory CD4+ T cells and cytomegalovirus serostatus. Study summary: Of the healthy Belgian adults, under 10 were CMV seropositive and approximately 25 seronegative.

Repertoires were generated with immunoSEQ multiplex PCR, while TCRdb's copy carries only in-frame clones and drops some. The repertoire has some 56,000 clones, over 80% of them found once; the top ten carry around 0.4%. The CDR3 has 15 amino acids. CDR1 is SGDLS and CDR2 is YYNGEE in the germline V gene. V lost 0 bases to trimming and J lost 0 bases, with 8 bases between them. The sort gate was single viable CD3+CD4+CD8-CD45RO+ cells for memory CD4+ T cells. Serum IgG to CMV pp150, pp28, p38 and p52 defined serostatus. This clonotype was obtained from an adult in good health and CMV-seronegative. The V call is TRBV9, the J call TRBJ2-3; tentative D call: TRBD2 (6 bases). The sequenced sample was memory CD4+ T cells from blood. This CDR3 reads CASSVGGISTDTQYF. CDR3 DNA: TGTGCCAGCAGCGTAGGCGGGATTAGCACAGATACGCAGTATTTT.